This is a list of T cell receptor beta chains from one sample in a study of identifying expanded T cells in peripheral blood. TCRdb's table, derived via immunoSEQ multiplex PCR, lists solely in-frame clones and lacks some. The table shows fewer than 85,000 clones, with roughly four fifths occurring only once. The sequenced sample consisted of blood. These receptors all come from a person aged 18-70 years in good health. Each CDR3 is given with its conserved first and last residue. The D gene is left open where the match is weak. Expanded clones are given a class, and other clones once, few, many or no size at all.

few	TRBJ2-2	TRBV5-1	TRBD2	TGCGCCAGCAGCCTTAAGGGACTAGCGGCATTAAACACCGGGGAGCTGTTTTTT	CASSLKGLAALNTGELFF
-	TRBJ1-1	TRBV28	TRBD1	TGTGCCAGCAGTTGGGACAGGGGCGCAAGGACTGAAGCTTTCTTT	CASSWDRGARTEAFF
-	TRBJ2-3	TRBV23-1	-	TGCGCCAGCAGTCACACAGGGAACGATACGCAGTATTTT	CASSHTGNDTQYF
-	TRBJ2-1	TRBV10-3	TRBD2	TGTGCCATCAGTGAAGGTGACCTAGCGGGTGTCAATGAGCAGTTCTTC	CAISEGDLAGVNEQFF
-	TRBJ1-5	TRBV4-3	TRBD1	TGCGCCAGCAGCCAAGCGGACAGGGGTGATCAGCCCCAGCATTTT	CASSQADRGDQPQHF
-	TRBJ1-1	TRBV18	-	TGTGCCAGCTCACCACCAGTCAGAGTCACTGAAGCTTTCTTT	CASSPPVRVTEAFF
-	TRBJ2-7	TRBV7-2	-	TGTGCCAGCAGCTTAGTTTTCAGTGCCCAAAGCGAGCAGTACTTC	CASSLVFSAQSEQYF
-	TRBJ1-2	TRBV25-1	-	TGTGCCAGCAGTGCAGACCTCCATGGCTACACCTTC	CASSADLHGYTF
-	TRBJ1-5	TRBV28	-	TGTGCCAGCACACCTACAGAATTCAATCAGCCCCAGCATTTT	CASTPTEFNQPQHF
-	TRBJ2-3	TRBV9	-	TGTGCCAGCAGCGTAGGGGGAATGTCGAGCGCAGATACGCAGTATTTT	CASSVGGMSSADTQYF
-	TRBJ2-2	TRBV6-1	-	TGTGCCAGCAGTGAAGCTTTTGGACAGACTTCGAACACCGGGGAGCTGTTTTTT	CASSEAFGQTSNTGELFF
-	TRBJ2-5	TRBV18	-	TGTGCCAGCTCAACACAGGGAAGGGAGACCCAGTACTTC	CASSTQGRETQYF
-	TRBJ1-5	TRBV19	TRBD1	TGTGCCAGTAGTTTCTCCGGGACAGTAAATCAGCCCCAGCATTTT	CASSFSGTVNQPQHF
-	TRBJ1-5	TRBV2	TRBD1	TGTGCCAGCAGTCTGGGACAGGACAGTTCGGCCCAGCATTTT	CASSLGQDSSAQHF
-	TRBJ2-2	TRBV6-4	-	TGTGCCAGCAGTGACTCGACCAGCACCGGGGAGCTGTTTTTT	CASSDSTSTGELFF
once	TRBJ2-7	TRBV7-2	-	TGTGCCAGCAGTGACCTCCCCGCCGGAACCTACGAGCAGTACTTC	CASSDLPAGTYEQYF
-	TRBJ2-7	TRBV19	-	TGTGCCAGTAGTCTCAGGGTTACCTACGAGCAGTACTTC	CASSLRVTYEQYF
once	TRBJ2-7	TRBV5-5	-	TGTGCCAGCAGCTACCAGCTACCTTACGAGCAGTACTTC	CASSYQLPYEQYF
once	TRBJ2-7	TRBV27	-	TGTGCCAGCAGTAGGGGGATCCGGGACACAATTTACGAGCAGTACTTC	CASSRGIRDTIYEQYF
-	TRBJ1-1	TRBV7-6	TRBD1	TGTGCCAGCAGCGTCAAACAGGGGGAAGCGAACACTGAAGCTTTCTTT	CASSVKQGEANTEAFF
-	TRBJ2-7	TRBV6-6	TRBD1	TGTGCCAGCATCCAAGGACAGGCAGCCTACGAGCAGTACTTC	CASIQGQAAYEQYF
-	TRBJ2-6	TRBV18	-	TGTGCCAGCTCCCCGTCCGAGGCCAACGTCCTGACTTTC	CASSPSEANVLTF
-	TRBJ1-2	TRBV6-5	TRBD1	TGTGCCAGCAGTTACCTGGGAGACAGGGTATTAGGCTACACCTTC	CASSYLGDRVLGYTF
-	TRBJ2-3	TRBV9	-	TGTGCCAGCAGCGTAAGCGAGCGTACAGATACGCAGTATTTT	CASSVSERTDTQYF
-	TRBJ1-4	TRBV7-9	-	TGTGCCAGCAGCCCAGGGGCCTCAACTAATGAAAAACTGTTTTTT	CASSPGASTNEKLFF
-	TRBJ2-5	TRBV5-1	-	TGCGCCAGCAGCTTGGAAGGGGCCCGAGAGACCCAGTACTTC	CASSLEGARETQYF
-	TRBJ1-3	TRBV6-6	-	TGTGCCAGCACCCTAGAGGGGGGCACTGGAAACACCATATATTTT	CASTLEGGTGNTIYF
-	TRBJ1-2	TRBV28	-	TGTGCCAGCAGCCGCGGGTTGAGCTACACCTTC	CASSRGLSYTF
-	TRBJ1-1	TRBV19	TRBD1	TGTGCCAGTACGGACAGGGGAATCCTCAACACTGAAGCTTTCTTT	CASTDRGILNTEAFF
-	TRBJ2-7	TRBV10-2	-	TGCGCCAGCAGTGAGGTTAGTCTCTACGAGCAGTACTTC	CASSEVSLYEQYF
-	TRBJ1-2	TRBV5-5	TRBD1	TGTGCCAGCAGCTTATTACAGGGGCTTGGCTACACCTTC	CASSLLQGLGYTF
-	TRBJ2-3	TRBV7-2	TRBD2	TGTGCCAGCAGCATCACTTTTAGCGGGGCCACAGATACGCAGTATTTT	CASSITFSGATDTQYF
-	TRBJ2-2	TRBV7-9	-	TGTGCCAGCAGCAGTCCACAGGGTATCTTGAACACCGGGGAGCTGTTTTTT	CASSSPQGILNTGELFF
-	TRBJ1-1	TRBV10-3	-	TGTGCCATCACCGAAAGGGGGGCCAACACTGAAGCTTTCTTT	CAITERGANTEAFF
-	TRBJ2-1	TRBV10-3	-	TGTGCCATCAGGGACTACAACTCCTACAATGAGCAGTTCTTC	CAIRDYNSYNEQFF
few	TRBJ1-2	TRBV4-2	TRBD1	TGTGCCAGCAGCCAAGAGCGGGTAGACAGGGTCTATGGCTACACCTTC	CASSQERVDRVYGYTF
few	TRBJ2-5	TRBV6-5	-	TGTGCCAGCAGCCGAATGTACCAAGAGACCCAGTACTTC	CASSRMYQETQYF
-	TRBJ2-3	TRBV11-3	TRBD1	TGTGCCAGCAGCTTAGACGGGACAGTGTCAGATACGCAGTATTTT	CASSLDGTVSDTQYF
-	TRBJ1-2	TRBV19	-	TGTGCCAGTAGTAGAGCGTTTCGGCAGGGTGACGGCTACACCTTC	CASSRAFRQGDGYTF
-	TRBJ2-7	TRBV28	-	TGTGCCAGCAAGACGGGACTGCTCGGCGAGCAGTACTTC	CASKTGLLGEQYF
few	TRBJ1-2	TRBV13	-	TGTGCCAGCAGCTTAGGTCTGTATGGCTACACCTTC	CASSLGLYGYTF
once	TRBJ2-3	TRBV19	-	TGTGCCAGTGGATTACGGGACGCGACAGATACGCAGTATTTT	CASGLRDATDTQYF